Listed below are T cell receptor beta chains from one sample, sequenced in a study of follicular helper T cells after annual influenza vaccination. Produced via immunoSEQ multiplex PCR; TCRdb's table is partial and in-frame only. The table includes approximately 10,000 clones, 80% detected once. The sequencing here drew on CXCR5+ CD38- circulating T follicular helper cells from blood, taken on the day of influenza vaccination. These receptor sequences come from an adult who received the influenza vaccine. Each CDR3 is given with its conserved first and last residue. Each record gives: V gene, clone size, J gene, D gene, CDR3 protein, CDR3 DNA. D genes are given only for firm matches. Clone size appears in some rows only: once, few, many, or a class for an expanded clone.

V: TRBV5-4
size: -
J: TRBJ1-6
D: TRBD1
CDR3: CASSAGTGDSPLHF
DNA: TGTGCCAGCAGTGCCGGGACAGGGGATTCACCCCTCCACTTT

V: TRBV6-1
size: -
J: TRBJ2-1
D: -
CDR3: CASTLASLEEQFF
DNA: TGTGCCAGCACTTTGGCTAGCTTAGAGGAGCAGTTCTTC

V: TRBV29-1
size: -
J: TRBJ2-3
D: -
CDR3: CSVPTVDTQYF
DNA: TGCAGCGTGCCGACTGTAGATACGCAGTATTTT

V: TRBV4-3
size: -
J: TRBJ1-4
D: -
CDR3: CASSQVVRDWSEKLFF
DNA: TGCGCCAGCAGCCAAGTGGTTAGGGATTGGAGTGAAAAACTGTTTTTT

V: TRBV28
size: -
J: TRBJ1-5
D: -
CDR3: CASSLRSGVAPQHF
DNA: TGTGCCAGCAGTTTGCGGTCCGGGGTCGCGCCCCAGCATTTT

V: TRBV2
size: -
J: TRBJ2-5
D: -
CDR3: CASSEQAIGGAETQYF
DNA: TGTGCCAGCAGTGAGCAGGCTATCGGGGGCGCAGAGACCCAGTACTTC

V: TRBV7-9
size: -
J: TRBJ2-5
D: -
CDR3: CASSFWGRGPQETQYF
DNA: TGTGCCAGCAGCTTCTGGGGGAGGGGGCCCCAAGAGACCCAGTACTTC

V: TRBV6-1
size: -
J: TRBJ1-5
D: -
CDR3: CASSEAVSNSNQPQHF
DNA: TGTGCCAGCAGTGAAGCGGTGTCAAATAGCAATCAGCCCCAGCATTTT

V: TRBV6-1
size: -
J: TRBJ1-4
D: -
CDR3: CASSAQNGNEKLFF
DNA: TGTGCCAGCAGTGCCCAGAACGGGAATGAAAAACTGTTTTTT

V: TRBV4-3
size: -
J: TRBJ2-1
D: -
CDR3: CASSQDPLDPYNEQFF
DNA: TGCGCCAGCAGCCAAGATCCCCTGGACCCATACAATGAGCAGTTCTTC

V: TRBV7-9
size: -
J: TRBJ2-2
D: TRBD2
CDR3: CASLRSGATGTGELFF
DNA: TGTGCCAGCCTACGGAGCGGGGCCACCGGCACCGGGGAGCTGTTTTTT

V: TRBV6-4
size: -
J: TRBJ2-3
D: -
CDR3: CASSPQGLGTDTQYF
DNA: TGTGCCAGCAGTCCACAGGGTTTAGGCACAGATACGCAGTATTTT

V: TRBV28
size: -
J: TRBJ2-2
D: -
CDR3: CASSLDGTGELFF
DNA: TGTGCCAGCAGTTTAGACGGCACCGGGGAGCTGTTTTTT

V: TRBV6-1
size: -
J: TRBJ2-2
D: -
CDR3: CASSILGSGELFF
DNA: TGTGCCAGCAGTATTCTAGGGTCCGGGGAGCTGTTTTTT

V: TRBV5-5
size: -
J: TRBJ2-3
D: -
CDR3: CASSLTGTSSTDTQYF
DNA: TGTGCCAGCAGCTTGACGGGGACGAGTAGCACAGATACGCAGTATTTT

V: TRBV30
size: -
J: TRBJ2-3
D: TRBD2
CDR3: CAWSWGRAGEADTQYF
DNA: TGTGCCTGGAGTTGGGGCCGGGCGGGAGAGGCAGATACGCAGTATTTT

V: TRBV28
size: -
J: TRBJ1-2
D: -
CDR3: CASSPPARVTYGYTF
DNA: TGTGCCAGCAGTCCCCCCGCCAGGGTGACCTATGGCTACACCTTC

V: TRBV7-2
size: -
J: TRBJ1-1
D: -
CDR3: CASSLANEAGGAFF
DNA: TGTGCCAGCAGCTTAGCCAACGAAGCCGGGGGAGCTTTCTTT

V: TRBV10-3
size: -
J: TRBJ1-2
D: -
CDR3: CAIRGLGYGYTF
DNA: TGTGCCATCAGGGGGCTTGGGTATGGCTACACCTTC

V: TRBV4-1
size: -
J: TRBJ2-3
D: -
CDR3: CASSQDSFRGTDTQYF
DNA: TGCGCCAGCAGCCAAGACTCCTTTCGAGGCACAGATACGCAGTATTTT

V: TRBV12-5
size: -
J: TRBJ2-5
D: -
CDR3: CASGQFNQETQYF
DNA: TGTGCTTCCGGACAGTTCAACCAAGAGACCCAGTACTTC

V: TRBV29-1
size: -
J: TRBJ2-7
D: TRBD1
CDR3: CSVSGQTYEQYF
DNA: TGCAGCGTTTCGGGACAGACCTACGAGCAGTACTTC

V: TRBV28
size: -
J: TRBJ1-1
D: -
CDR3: CASSSSHGIGAFF
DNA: TGTGCCAGCAGTTCCTCTCATGGAATTGGGGCTTTCTTT

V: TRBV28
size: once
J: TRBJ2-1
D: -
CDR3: CASSLGGRSSYNEQFF
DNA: TGTGCCAGCAGTTTAGGGGGCAGAAGCTCCTACAATGAGCAGTTCTTC

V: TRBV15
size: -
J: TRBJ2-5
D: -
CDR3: CATSRALAEETQYF
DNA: TGTGCCACCAGCAGGGCTTTGGCTGAAGAGACCCAGTACTTC

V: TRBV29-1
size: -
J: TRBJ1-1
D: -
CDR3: CSVEEGVAFF
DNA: TGCAGCGTTGAAGAGGGGGTCGCTTTCTTT

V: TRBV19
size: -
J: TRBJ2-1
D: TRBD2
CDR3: CASSIAGEGTSVTNEQFF
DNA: TGTGCCAGTAGTATCGCAGGGGAAGGGACTAGCGTAACCAATGAGCAGTTCTTC

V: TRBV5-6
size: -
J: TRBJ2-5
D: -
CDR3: CASSLSSNQETQYF
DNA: TGTGCCAGCAGCTTAAGCAGCAATCAAGAGACCCAGTACTTC

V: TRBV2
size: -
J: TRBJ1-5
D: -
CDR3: CASSEFSGKQPQHF
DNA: TGTGCCAGCAGTGAATTTTCCGGAAAACAGCCCCAGCATTTT

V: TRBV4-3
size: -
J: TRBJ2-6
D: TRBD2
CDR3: CASSQKISGGQSGANVLTF
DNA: TGCGCCAGCAGCCAGAAGATTAGCGGGGGTCAATCTGGGGCCAACGTCCTGACTTTC

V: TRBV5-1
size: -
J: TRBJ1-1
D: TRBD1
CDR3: CASTLTGGGTEAFF
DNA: TGCGCCAGCACGTTGACAGGGGGAGGCACTGAAGCTTTCTTT

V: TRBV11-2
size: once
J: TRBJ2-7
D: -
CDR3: CASSSRTRPYEQYF
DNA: TGTGCCAGCAGTTCCCGGACAAGACCCTACGAGCAGTACTTC

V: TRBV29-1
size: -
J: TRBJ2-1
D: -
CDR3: CSVSPRLSSYNEQFF
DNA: TGCAGCGTTTCCCCTCGACTGAGCTCCTACAATGAGCAGTTCTTC

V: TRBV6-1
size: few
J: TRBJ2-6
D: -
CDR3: CASIRDASGANVLTF
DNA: TGTGCCAGCATCCGGGACGCCTCTGGGGCCAACGTCCTGACTTTC

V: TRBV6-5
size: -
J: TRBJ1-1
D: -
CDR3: CASNQGLVAFF
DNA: TGTGCCAGCAACCAGGGGTTAGTCGCTTTCTTT

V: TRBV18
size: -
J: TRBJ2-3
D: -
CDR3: CASSPPVSGADTQYF
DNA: TGTGCCAGCTCACCACCAGTTAGCGGAGCGGATACGCAGTATTTT

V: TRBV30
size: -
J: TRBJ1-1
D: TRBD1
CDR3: CAWRDRGASTEAFF
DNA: TGTGCCTGGAGAGACAGGGGTGCGAGCACTGAAGCTTTCTTT

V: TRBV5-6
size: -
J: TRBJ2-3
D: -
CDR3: CASSLGRPTDTQYF
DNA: TGTGCCAGCAGCTTGGGGAGACCCACAGATACGCAGTATTTT

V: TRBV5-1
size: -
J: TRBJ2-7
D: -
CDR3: CASSSTSYEQYF
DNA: TGCGCCAGCAGCTCGACCTCCTACGAGCAGTACTTC

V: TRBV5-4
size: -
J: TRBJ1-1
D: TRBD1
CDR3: CASSLQGMRTEAFF
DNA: TGTGCCAGCAGCTTACAGGGGATGAGGACTGAAGCTTTCTTT

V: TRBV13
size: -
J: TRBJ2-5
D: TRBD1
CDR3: CASSLRDRRLQETQYF
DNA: TGTGCCAGCAGCTTACGGGACAGACGATTGCAAGAGACCCAGTACTTC

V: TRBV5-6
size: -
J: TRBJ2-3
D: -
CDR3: CASSLKRLTADTQYF
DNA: TGTGCCAGCAGCCTAAAGCGCTTGACCGCAGATACGCAGTATTTT

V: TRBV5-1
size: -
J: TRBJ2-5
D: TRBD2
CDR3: CASSLGTSGGARETQYF
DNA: TGCGCCAGCAGCTTGGGGACTAGCGGGGGGGCCCGTGAGACCCAGTACTTC

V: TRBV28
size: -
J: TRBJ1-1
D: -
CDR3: CASSLYRFSNTEAFF
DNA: TGTGCCAGCAGTTTATACCGGTTTTCGAACACTGAAGCTTTCTTT

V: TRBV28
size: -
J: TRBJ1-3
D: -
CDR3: CASSLGQSPGNTIYF
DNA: TGTGCCAGCAGTTTAGGCCAGTCGCCTGGAAACACCATATATTTT

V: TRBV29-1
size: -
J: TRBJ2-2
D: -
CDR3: CSVYSRNTGELFF
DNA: TGCAGCGTTTATTCAAGGAACACCGGGGAGCTGTTTTTT

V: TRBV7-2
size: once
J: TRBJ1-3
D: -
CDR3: CASSFLSSGNTIYF
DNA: TGTGCCAGCAGCTTTCTCAGCTCTGGAAACACCATATATTTT

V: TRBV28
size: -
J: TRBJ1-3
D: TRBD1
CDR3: CASSSGQGLHSGNTIYF
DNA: TGTGCCAGCAGTTCGGGACAGGGGCTCCACTCTGGAAACACCATATATTTT

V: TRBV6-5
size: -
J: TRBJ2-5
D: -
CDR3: CASKISVAETQYF
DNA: TGTGCCAGCAAGATTTCCGTGGCGGAGACCCAGTACTTC

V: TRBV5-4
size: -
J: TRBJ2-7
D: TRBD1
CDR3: CASSLDPRTGVREQYF
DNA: TGTGCCAGCAGCTTGGATCCCCGGACAGGGGTCAGGGAGCAGTACTTC

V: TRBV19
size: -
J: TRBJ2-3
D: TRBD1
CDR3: CASSATGGTDTQYF
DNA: TGTGCCAGTAGTGCGACAGGGGGCACAGATACGCAGTATTTT

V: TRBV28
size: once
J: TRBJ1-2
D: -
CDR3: CASSLGGPARNNYGYTF
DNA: TGTGCCAGCAGTTTAGGGGGGCCCGCGAGAAATAACTATGGCTACACCTTC

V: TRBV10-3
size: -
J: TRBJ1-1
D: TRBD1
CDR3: CAISGGGTAANTEAFF
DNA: TGTGCCATCAGTGGGGGGGGGACAGCCGCGAACACTGAAGCTTTCTTT

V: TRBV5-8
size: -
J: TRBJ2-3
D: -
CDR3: CASSSGFGVTDTQYF
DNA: TGTGCCAGCAGCTCGGGCTTCGGGGTCACAGATACGCAGTATTTT

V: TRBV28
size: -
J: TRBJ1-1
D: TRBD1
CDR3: CASSSGQGDTEAFF
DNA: TGTGCCAGCAGTTCGGGACAGGGGGACACTGAAGCTTTCTTT

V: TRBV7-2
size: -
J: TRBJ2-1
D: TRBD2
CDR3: CASSFTGGPFNEQFF
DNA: TGTGCCAGCAGCTTTACGGGGGGGCCATTCAATGAGCAGTTCTTC

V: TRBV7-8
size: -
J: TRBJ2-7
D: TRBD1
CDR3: CASSRGTGYEQYF
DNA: TGTGCCAGCAGCCGGGGGACAGGCTACGAGCAGTACTTC